These 9 T cell receptor beta chains were sequenced from one sample in a study of long-term antiretroviral therapy in people with HIV. Running of the v3.0 immunoSEQ assay took place at survey level. The protocol was immunoSEQ multiplex PCR, while the TCRdb copy is restricted to in-frame clones and leaves out a portion. The sample has around 16,000 clones, roughly 80% seen once. The sequenced sample was unsorted PBMCs, obtained approximately 1.3 years before starting antiretroviral therapy. The receptor set was obtained from a man younger than 40 with HIV.

The chain is built from TRBV28 and TRBJ1-4, with D possibly being TRBD1 (5 bases). Germline V gene data show CDR1 as MDHEN and CDR2 as SYDVKM. The V end was cut by 3 bases, the J end by 4 bases, with 9 bases between. The CDR3 extends over 14 amino acids. CDR3 amino acids: CASSLYQGNEKLFF. As DNA, the CDR3 is TGTGCCAGCAGTTTGTACCAGGGTAATGAAAAACTGTTTTTT. Using reference TRBV28 and TRBJ1-4 for the parts outside the CDR3, the full variable domain is DVKVTQSSRYLVKRTGEKVFLECVQDMDHENMFWYRQDPGLGLRLIYFSYDVKMKEKGDIPEGYSVSREKKERFSLILESASTNQTSMYLCASSLYQGNEKLFFGSGTQLSVL.

Points on this clone: A read error may produce the germline difference seen at one junction end. The rearrangement links TRBV2 to TRBJ1-1; the D is unclear. The CDR3 is 13 residues long. From germline, CDR1 is SNHLY and CDR2 FYNNEI. The CDR3 DNA follows: TGTGCCAGCAGTGGGTCGGAGAACCCTGAAGCTTTCTTT. This gives the protein CASSGSENPEAFF.

This clone was seen a handful of times. V gene TRBV7-2 combines with J gene TRBJ1-2; the D is unclear. Deletions cut 5 bases from V and 3 bases from J, with 7 bases between. This CDR3 spans 12 amino acids. Germline lookup yields CDR1 SGHTA and CDR2 FQGNSA. The CDR3: CASSPGDYGYTF. The CDR3 DNA reads TGTGCCAGCAGCCCCGGGGACTATGGCTACACCTTC.

This clone appeared once. The chain couples TRBV19 to TRBJ2-7; D not certain. Trimming stripped 2 bases from V and 2 bases from J, with 7 bases between. Germline V gene lookup returns CDR1 LNHDA and CDR2 SQIVND (reference sequence). The CDR3 covers 13 residues. The CDR3 bases are TGTGCCAGTAGTATAACGGACCCCTACGAGCAGTACTTC. It codes for CASSITDPYEQYF.

The V gene is TRBV13, the J gene TRBJ2-2, with D uncertain. This CDR3 has 12 amino acids. Trimming took 10 bases from V and 4 from J, leaving 10 bases between them. Germline V CDR1 and CDR2: PRHDT, FYEKMQ (reference sequence). CDR3 loop: CAIPSGTGELFF. CDR3 coding DNA: TGTGCCATCCCCAGTGGCACCGGGGAGCTGTTTTTT. The whole variable domain, filled in from reference TRBV13 and TRBJ2-2, reads AAGVIQSPRHLIKEKRETATLKCYPIPRHDTVYWYQQGPGQDPQFLISFYEKMQSDKGSIPDRFSAQQFSDYHSELNMSSLELGDSALYFCAIPSGTGELFFGEGSRLTVL.

This chain links TRBV6-5 with TRBJ2-2, with a weak D call TRBD1 (6 bases). Germline V gives CDR1 MNHEY, CDR2 SVGAGI. CDR3 length: 13 amino acids. Trimming stripped 2 bases from V and 5 bases from J, with 6 bases between. CDR3 region: CASSYTGTGELFF. For the CDR3, the DNA is TGTGCCAGCAGTTACACAGGGACCGGGGAGCTGTTTTTT.

This clone was counted a few times. The genes are TRBV2 and TRBJ2-7; weak D call: TRBD1 (5 bases). This CDR3 is 14 amino acids long. V shed 5 bases and J shed 3 bases, with 14 bases lying between them. Germline V gene lookup returns CDR1 SNHLY and CDR2 FYNNEI. Written as DNA, the CDR3 is TGTGCCAGCAGTCAGACAGTGAACCTCTACGAGCAGTACTTC. Translated: CASSQTVNLYEQYF.

The rearrangement links TRBV11-1 to TRBJ2-7; maybe TRBD1 (6 bases). V gave up 2 bases and J gave up 9 bases, with 14 bases separating them. The germline CDR1 and CDR2 sequences are SGHAT and FQDESV (reference sequence). This CDR3 has 13 amino acids. The chain's CDR3 is CASSLHPGDGQYF. CDR3 nucleotides: TGTGCCAGCAGCTTACACCCAGGGGACGGGCAGTACTTC.

This sequence joins TRBV10-3 and TRBJ2-3; 12 bases map to TRBD2. This CDR3 region has 16 residues. The V segment lost 4 bases and the J segment 0 bases; nucleotides outside the gene matches: 2. Germline V gene sequence: CDR1 ENHRY, CDR2 SYGVKD. The CDR3 sequence is CAISVGLAGSTDTQYF. In nucleotides, the CDR3 is TGTGCCATCAGTGTAGGACTAGCGGGGAGCACAGATACGCAGTATTTT.